The 15 T cell receptor beta chains presented below share a single source sample, sequenced in a study of Graves' ophthalmopathy and Graves' hyperthyroidism. Researchers took RNA transcripts and amplified TCR beta CDR3 regions from them. First-round RT-PCR employed HTBI primers, with a second-round multiplex PCR after it. TCRdb analysed the multiplex PCR reads with MiXCR anew, one entry per CDR3 protein. The data contain about 370,000 distinct CDR3 sequences, approximately 17% of them singletons. Source material: peripheral blood. The source is an adult woman with stable Graves' hyperthyroidism.

Points on this clonotype: A much larger clonotype is one base distant, so this may be a read error. This chain uses TRBV6-2 or TRBV6-3 with TRBJ1-2, with a weak D call TRBD1 (6 bases). This CDR3 spans 12 amino acids. Germline values: CDR1 MNHEY, CDR2 SVGEGT. CDR3 in amino acids: CASSDRSGGYIF. CDR3 nucleotides: TGTGCCAGCAGCGACAGGTCTGGTGGCTACATCTTC.

This clonotype was counted ten times or more. J is TRBJ1-5 and V is TRBV10-3; 11 nucleotides line up with TRBD1. The CDR3 covers 17 residues. Germline assignment: CDR1 ENHRY and CDR2 SYGVKD. V shed 2 bases, J shed 5 bases, and the junction held 8 bases outside the gene matches. The CDR3 protein is CAISEGPGQGADQPQHF. The CDR3 DNA reads TGTGCCATCAGTGAGGGACCCGGACAGGGGGCTGATCAGCCCCAGCATTTT.

This clonotype was observed at least ten times. This sequence joins TRBV20-1 and TRBJ1-2; 10 positions match TRBD1. Unmatched junction bases numbered 14, after V lost 8 bases and J lost 8 bases. Looked up from germline, CDR1 is DFQATT and CDR2 is SNEGSKA (reference sequence). This CDR3 is 14 amino acids long. The CDR3 loop reads CSTEDRGFTDGYTF. In nucleotides, the CDR3 is TGCAGTACAGAGGACAGGGGGTTCACCGACGGCTACACCTTC.

This clonotype has ten or more counts. This may stem from a read error, because a much larger clone lies one nucleotide away. V usage is TRBV28 and J usage is TRBJ1-1, with a weak D call TRBD1 (5 bases). The CDR3 is 13 residues long. CDR1 MDHEN and CDR2 SYDVKM come from the germline V gene. The CDR3: CASSLRENTEALF. The CDR3 nucleotides read TGTGCCAGCAGTCTCAGGGAGAACACTGAAGCTCTCTTT.

This clonotype was found a few times. This chain connects TRBV20-1 to TRBJ1-2, with 9 nucleotides matching TRBD1. V lost 1 base, J lost 6 bases, and 21 bases stayed unmatched. Per the germline V gene, CDR1 is DFQATT and CDR2 is SNEGSKA (reference sequence). This CDR3 is 19 amino acids long. CDR3 DNA: TGCAGTGCTAGAGGGTATGATAGGAAGGACAGGGGATCAGACCATGGCTACACCTTC. This codes for CSARGYDRKDRGSDHGYTF.

The chain has TRBV5-1 and TRBJ2-7; no definite D call. In germline, CDR1 is SGHRS, CDR2 YFSETQ. CDR3 length equals 15 residues. V lost 0 bases and J 5 bases, leaving 15 bases between the germline ends. The CDR3: CASSLVDGRRDEQYF. The CDR3 DNA reads as TGCGCCAGCAGCTTGGTGGATGGGCGAAGGGACGAGCAGTACTTC.

This clonotype has a count of ten or more. The rearrangement joins TRBV28 to TRBJ1-5; TRBD1 might be the D (6 bases). The CDR3 runs to 13 residues. Germline values: CDR1 MDHEN, CDR2 SYDVKM. The ends were cut back, 6 bases at V and 6 bases at J, with 12 bases in the middle. The CDR3: CASSSGAIQPQHF. The CDR3 DNA sequence: TGTGCCAGCAGCTCGGGGGCGATTCAGCCCCAGCATTTT.

This clonotype showed up many times. This chain joins TRBV7-9 and TRBJ2-5, with unresolved D. This CDR3 is 15 amino acids long. V lost 1 base to trimming and J lost 13 bases, with 22 bases between them. CDR1 and CDR2 (germline): SEHNR, FQNEAQ (reference sequence). The CDR3, as DNA: TGTGCCAGCAGCTTAGGTGTGGCGGAAAAGACCCGCCGGTACTTC. This codes for CASSLGVAEKTRRYF. The whole variable domain, filled in from reference TRBV7-9 and TRBJ2-5, reads DTGVSQNPRHKITKRGQNVTFRCDPISEHNRLYWYRQTLGQGPEFLTYFQNEAQLEKSRLLSDRFSAERPKGSFSTLEIQRTEQGDSAMYLCASSLGVAEKTRRYFGPGTRLLVL.

Points on this clonotype: A clone one base away is much larger, so this may be a read error. The chain recombines TRBV7-9 with TRBJ1-1; possible D gene TRBD1, 5 bases. Germline V gene lookup returns CDR1 SEHNR and CDR2 FQNEAQ (reference sequence). CDR3 length equals 12 residues. The CDR3 is CASSLMDTESFF. CDR3 DNA sequence: TGTGCCAGCAGCTTAATGGACACTGAATCTTTCTTT.

In its sample, this clonotype was seen many times. The chain employs TRBV28 and TRBJ1-1, with D tentatively TRBD1 (5 bases). CDR1 and CDR2 from the germline V gene are MDHEN and SYDVKM. CDR3 length equals 14 residues. Trimming removed 7 bases from V and 1 base from J, with 13 bases in between. CDR3 loop: CASTGGITNTEAFF. The CDR3 bases are TGTGCCAGCACCGGGGGGATCACGAACACTGAAGCTTTCTTT.

The V gene is TRBV5-1, the J gene TRBJ1-6; possibly TRBD1 for D (6 bases). The V gene's germline CDR1 is SGHRS and CDR2 YFSETQ. This CDR3 comprises 15 residues. Trimming removed 8 bases from V and 7 bases from J, with 19 bases in between. CDR3 bases: TGCGCCAGTTCGTCCTCACAGGGCCCAAATTCACCCCTCCACTTT. It codes for CASSSSQGPNSPLHF.

This clonotype was observed many times. V and J are TRBV6-6 and TRBJ2-7; weak D call: TRBD1 (5 bases). Per the germline V gene, CDR1 is MNHNY and CDR2 is SVGAGI (reference sequence). V shed 8 bases and J shed 2 bases, with 16 bases lying between them. CDR3 size: 14 residues. The CDR3 DNA sequence: TGTGCCAGCGCTTCGGTCAGGGTGGCCTACGAGCAGTACTTC. It is translated as CASASVRVAYEQYF.

This clonotype has at least ten counts. This chain joins TRBV4-3 and TRBJ2-7; no firm D call. V was cut by 2 bases and J by 1 base, with 9 bases left in between. Germline CDR1 reads LGHNA; CDR2 reads YSLEER. The CDR3 sequence is 14 residues long. Written as DNA, the CDR3 is TGCGCCAGCAGCCAATCATCCGTATCCTACGAGCAGTACTTC. Its protein is CASSQSSVSYEQYF.

The rearrangement links TRBV19 to TRBJ1-1; D perhaps matches TRBD1 (6 bases). The CDR3 has 13 residues. V dropped 10 bases and J dropped 4 bases, with 16 bases sitting between them. Germline V gene lookup returns CDR1 LNHDA and CDR2 SQIVND (reference sequence). CDR3 sequence: CATLGGGRTEAFF. CDR3 nucleotides: TGTGCCACCCTAGGAGGGGGGCGCACTGAAGCTTTCTTT. Variable domain in full (rest from reference TRBV19 and TRBJ1-1): DGGITQSPKYLFRKEGQNVTLSCEQNLNHDAMYWYRQDPGQGLRLIYYSQIVNDFQKGDIAEGYSVSREKKESFPLTVTSAQKNPTAFYLCATLGGGRTEAFFGQGTRLTVV.

This clonotype was picked up many times. The chain joins TRBV6-5 to TRBJ2-7; TRBD1 agrees at 7 bases. The germline V gene has CDR1 MNHEY and CDR2 SVGAGI. The V segment lost 4 bases and the J segment 5 bases; nucleotides outside the gene matches: 5. CDR3 size: 13 residues. In DNA form, the CDR3 reads TGTGCCAGCAGTTGGGGACAGAAGAACGAGCAGTACTTC. Translation: CASSWGQKNEQYF.